This passage covers 24 T cell receptor beta chains from one sample sequenced in a study of OX40 agonist ivuxolimab in advanced cancers. Assay used: immunoSEQ multiplex PCR; TCRdb lists only in-frame clones, some missing. The data hold 20,000 to 30,000 clones, with approximately 90% observed a single time. Sequenced material: CD4+ or CD8+ T cells sorted from blood, taken in a trial of the OX40 agonist ivuxolimab. The receptor source for this set is an adult with an advanced solid tumor such as melanoma, head and neck, liver or kidney cancer.

This rearrangement joins TRBV10-1 to TRBJ2-7; D unclear. CDR3 length: 13 amino acids. Germline values: CDR1 WNHNN, CDR2 SYGVQD (reference sequence). V lost 4 bases, J lost 1 base, and 8 bases lay in between. The CDR3 nucleotides read TGCGCCAGCAGTGGGGGTCATTCCTACGAGCAGTACTTC. This gives the protein CASSGGHSYEQYF.

CDR3 sequence reads: CASSRTGGSPLHF. DNA of the CDR3: TGTGCCAGCAGTCGGACAGGGGGTTCACCCCTCCACTTT. The rearrangement joins TRBV6-5 to TRBJ1-6, with 10 positions matching TRBD1. CDR1 is MNHEY and CDR2 is SVGAGI in the germline V gene. The CDR3 has 13 residues. V lost 5 bases, J lost 9 bases, and 1 base stayed unmatched.

The rearrangement links TRBV5-1 to TRBJ1-2, with D hard to call. Germline V gene data show CDR1 as SGHRS and CDR2 as YFSETQ. The V end was cut by 9 bases, the J end by 4 bases, with 16 bases between. The CDR3 contains 13 residues. The CDR3 protein is CAIPDERGYGYTF. CDR3 coding DNA: TGCGCCATCCCTGACGAGCGTGGCTATGGCTACACCTTC.

J is TRBJ2-7 and V is TRBV7-9, with 7 bases matching TRBD1. This CDR3 comprises 14 residues. The germline V gene has CDR1 SEHNR and CDR2 FQNEAQ (reference sequence). The trim removed 6 bases at V and 4 bases at J, leaving 9 bases unmatched. DNA for the CDR3: TGTGCCAGCAGTCCGGGACAGAGTCCGTACGAGCAGTACTTC. Translation: CASSPGQSPYEQYF.

This chain links TRBV6-1 with TRBJ2-1; D is perhaps TRBD2 (5 bases). V was shortened by 3 bases and J by 9 bases, with 15 bases between the two germline ends. The CDR3 totals 14 residues. In germline, CDR1 is MNHNS, CDR2 SASEGT. The CDR3 reads CASSELDSSGEQFF. In DNA, the CDR3 is TGTGCCAGCAGTGAGTTGGACTCCTCGGGTGAGCAGTTCTTC.

In this sample, this clone turned up once. The CDR3 DNA reads as TGTGCCAGCAGCGTAGGGACGTCGGGAAACTATGGCTACACCTTC. Translated, it gives CASSVGTSGNYGYTF. The chain is built from TRBV9 and TRBJ1-2, with unresolved D. CDR1 and CDR2 (germline): SGDLS, YYNGEE. Trimming pared 0 bases from V and 2 bases from J, leaving 11 bases between. CDR3 length: 15 residues.

The CDR3 DNA sequence: TGTGCCAGTAGCGGACAAGGTCATGAAAAACTGTTTTTT. Protein sequence: CASSGQGHEKLFF. V and J are TRBV19 and TRBJ1-4; weak D call: TRBD1 (5 bases). CDR3 size: 13 residues. Deletions cut 6 bases from V and 6 bases from J, with 11 bases between. Germline V gene sequence: CDR1 LNHDA, CDR2 SQIVND (reference sequence).

J is TRBJ2-5 and V is TRBV30; D is possibly TRBD2 (7 bases). CDR1 GTSNPN and CDR2 SVGIG come from the germline V gene (reference sequence). V lost 4 bases and J lost 5, with 17 bases in between. The CDR3 loop spans 14 amino acids. CDR3 protein: CAWMKVGGAETQYF. CDR3 DNA: TGTGCCTGGATGAAAGTAGGGGGGGCGGAGACCCAGTACTTC.

This clone was found a few times. The genes are TRBV15 and TRBJ1-1, with D possibly TRBD1 on 5 matching bases. Trimming cost V 5 bases and J 4 bases, with 14 bases left between them. Looked up from germline, CDR1 is LNHNV and CDR2 is YYDKDF (reference sequence). The CDR3 loop spans 14 amino acids. The CDR3 loop reads CATSQRRGGTEAFF. The CDR3 coding sequence is TGTGCCACCAGCCAACGTCGGGGGGGCACTGAAGCTTTCTTT.

The V gene is TRBV6-1, the J gene TRBJ1-5, with unresolved D. Germline V gives CDR1 MNHNS, CDR2 SASEGT. V lost 2 bases and J lost 5, with 4 bases in between. CDR3 length equals 12 residues. The CDR3 spells CASSEPDQPQHF. The CDR3 coding sequence is TGTGCCAGCAGTGAACCGGATCAGCCCCAGCATTTT.

On this clone itself: A junction boundary mismatches the germline segment, possibly from a read error. The genes are TRBV6-5 and TRBJ1-2, with D maybe TRBD1 (5 bases). The CDR3 is 15 amino acids. CDR1 MNHEY and CDR2 SVGAGI come from the germline V gene. The CDR3, as DNA: TGTGCCAGCAGTTATCTGACCGACAGTAACTATGGCCACACCTTC. It codes for CASSYLTDSNYGHTF.

This chain uses TRBV6-5 with TRBJ1-1; 9 bases are a match to TRBD1. CDR1 and CDR2 from the germline V gene are MNHEY and SVGAGI. The trim removed 4 bases at V and 1 base at J, leaving 7 bases unmatched. This CDR3 comprises 16 residues. The CDR3 bases are TGTGCCAGCAGTTCCCCCGACAGGGGGGAGAACACTGAAGCTTTCTTT. Translating it yields CASSSPDRGENTEAFF.

This rearrangement joins TRBV6-1 to TRBJ2-1; D not certain. V lost 1 base to trimming and J lost 6 bases, with 10 bases between them. Germline assignment: CDR1 MNHNS and CDR2 SASEGT. The CDR3 runs 14 residues. CDR3 protein: CASSEEPRSNEQFF. DNA for the CDR3: TGTGCCAGCAGTGAAGAACCCCGTTCCAATGAGCAGTTCTTC.

This clone showed up just a few times. This sequence joins TRBV6-5 and TRBJ2-2; a weak D match, TRBD2 (5 bases). Trimming cost V 5 bases and J 13 bases, with 20 bases left between them. There are 14 residues in the CDR3. Per the germline V gene, CDR1 is MNHEY and CDR2 is SVGAGI. The CDR3 sequence: CASSPTLDGVRLFF. As DNA, the CDR3 is TGTGCCAGCAGTCCCACTTTGGACGGGGTACGGCTGTTTTTT.

This sequence joins TRBV28 and TRBJ2-7; weak D call: TRBD1 (5 bases). V lost 3 bases to trimming and J lost 3 bases, with 9 bases between them. Germline CDR1 reads MDHEN; CDR2 reads SYDVKM. This CDR3 spans 13 amino acids. The CDR3 coding sequence is TGTGCCAGCAGTTTGCGACAGAGCTACGAGCAGTACTTC. Translation: CASSLRQSYEQYF.

This chain uses TRBV6-5 with TRBJ2-2, with 7 bases lining up with TRBD1. CDR3 size: 12 residues. Germline loops: CDR1 MNHEY, CDR2 SVGAGI. Trimming removed 6 bases from V and 6 bases from J; junction bases left unmatched: 1. The CDR3 loop reads CASRTGPGELFF. In DNA form, the CDR3 reads TGTGCCAGCAGGACAGGGCCCGGGGAGCTGTTTTTT.

This clone was found once. The rearrangement joins TRBV5-6 to TRBJ2-3, with 7 bases aligning to TRBD2. With 2 bases clipped from V and 6 bases from J, the junction kept 18 bases outside the gene matches. This CDR3 has 18 residues. Germline V CDR1 and CDR2: SGHDT, YYEEEE. CDR3 coding DNA: TGTGCCAGCAGCTTTGACCCCTATCGGGCGGGAGTGTCGGATACGCAGTATTTT. Protein product: CASSFDPYRAGVSDTQYF.

The rearrangement joins TRBV11-2 to TRBJ1-4; 7 positions match TRBD1. CDR3 length: 16 amino acids. Germline V CDR1 and CDR2: SGHAT, FQNNGV. The trim removed 5 bases at V and 6 bases at J, leaving 12 bases unmatched. As DNA, the CDR3 is TGTGCCAGCAGCCGTCGTTCCGGGACAGTGGATGAAAAACTGTTTTTT. This gives the protein CASSRRSGTVDEKLFF.

The chain recombines TRBV7-9 with TRBJ1-2; D not certain. This CDR3 has 14 residues. Germline CDR1 reads SEHNR; CDR2 reads FQNEAQ (reference sequence). V was shortened by 4 bases and J by 4 bases, with 13 bases between the two germline ends. In DNA form, the CDR3 reads TGTGCCAGCAGCTCCCACACACAAAGCTATGGCTACACCTTC. Translation: CASSSHTQSYGYTF.

In nucleotides, the CDR3 is TGTGCCAGTAGTATCGGTGCAGGGCGGAACGAGCAGTACTTC. Its translation is CASSIGAGRNEQYF. The V gene is TRBV19, the J gene TRBJ2-7; possibly TRBD1 for D (5 bases). V lost 3 bases and J lost 5, with 14 bases in between. Germline V gene lookup returns CDR1 LNHDA and CDR2 SQIVND (reference sequence). The CDR3 consists of 14 residues.

J is TRBJ1-3 and V is TRBV23-1; D ambiguous. TRBV23-1 has ORF status, its function being uncertain. CDR3 length: 17 residues. Trimming cost V 0 bases and J 0 bases, with 12 bases left between them. The CDR3 DNA is TGCGCCAGCAGTCAATCGGGTCGGCAGCTCTCTGGAAACACCATATATTTT. The encoded protein is CASSQSGRQLSGNTIYF.

The V gene is TRBV19, the J gene TRBJ1-5; the match to TRBD1 covers 9 bases. The J segment lost 7 bases and the V segment lost 5 bases, leaving 9 bases of the junction unmatched. The CDR3 loop spans 15 amino acids. CDR1 is LNHDA and CDR2 is SQIVND in the germline V gene (reference sequence). Here the CDR3 reads CASSESGTGTQPQHF. The CDR3 bases are TGTGCCAGTAGTGAATCAGGGACAGGGACCCAGCCCCAGCATTTT.

The chain links TRBV7-9 to TRBJ1-5; tentative D call: TRBD1 (6 bases). Trimming removed 1 base at V and 6 bases at J, with 13 bases between. The CDR3 totals 15 residues. CDR1 SEHNR and CDR2 FQNEAQ come from the germline V gene (reference sequence). The CDR3 DNA is TGTGCCAGCAGCTTAGAAGCGACAGGACCTCAGCCCCAGCATTTT. The encoded protein is CASSLEATGPQPQHF.

The rearrangement uses TRBV2 and TRBJ2-2, with D possibly being TRBD2 (5 bases). Germline CDR1 and CDR2: SNHLY and FYNNEI. V was shortened by 2 bases and J by 5 bases, with 9 bases between the two germline ends. The CDR3 extends over 14 amino acids. CDR3 sequence reads: CASSENGNTGELFF. For the CDR3, the DNA is TGTGCCAGCAGTGAAAACGGGAATACCGGGGAGCTGTTTTTT.